Listed below are T cell receptor beta chains from one sample, sequenced in a study of cytomegalovirus exposure and HLA in healthy donors. Produced via immunoSEQ multiplex PCR; TCRdb's table is partial and in-frame only. The data hold tens of thousands of clones, with around 94% observed a single time. The sequencing input was PBMCs. Every receptor here comes from a young woman in good health and CMV-seronegative. The CDR3 runs from the conserved cysteine through the conserved F or W. D genes are given only for firm matches. Clone size is not always given. Where it is, it says once, few, many or a class for expanded clones.

CDR3 DNA,CDR3 protein,V gene,D gene,J gene,clone size
TGTGCCATCAGTGTGGCAGGGGAGAAGACCCAGTACTTC,CAISVAGEKTQYF,TRBV10-3,.,TRBJ2-5,.
TGTGCCAGCACTCGCCGGGGCTATAATTCACCCCTCCACTTT,CASTRRGYNSPLHF,TRBV28,.,TRBJ1-6,once
TGCGCCAGCAGTGAGATAGGGGACAGAGAACTCTACGAGCAGTACTTC,CASSEIGDRELYEQYF,TRBV10-2,TRBD1,TRBJ2-7,.
TGTGCCAGCAACCGGCGGTTCAGCACAGATACGCAGTATTTT,CASNRRFSTDTQYF,TRBV6-5,.,TRBJ2-3,.
TGCGCCAGCAGCTTGGGAGGGGGATACGAGCAGTACTTC,CASSLGGGYEQYF,TRBV5-1,.,TRBJ2-7,.
TGTGCCAGCAGCAGACCAGGGGGTCAGCCCCAGCATTTT,CASSRPGGQPQHF,TRBV7-9,TRBD1,TRBJ1-5,.
TGCGCCAGCAGCCAGGGACAGGCTCGAGGCTACACCTTC,CASSQGQARGYTF,TRBV5-1,TRBD1,TRBJ1-2,.
TGTGCCAGCAGCGGACGGACAATCCCCAACACCTTC,CASSGRTIPNTF,TRBV21-1,.,TRBJ1-2,.
TGCGCCATCCAAAGAAGGCAGGGTTCGCCCTACGAGCAGTACTTC,CAIQRRQGSPYEQYF,TRBV10-1,.,TRBJ2-7,.
TGTGCCAGCAGCAGAACTGGGGGGGGTAGCGGGGCGCGGAATGAGCAGTTCTTC,CASSRTGGGSGARNEQFF,TRBV11-2,TRBD2,TRBJ2-1,.
TGTGCCAGCAGCCAAGAATTGGGGGCGTTCGCCGGGGAGCTGTTTTTT,CASSQELGAFAGELFF,TRBV14,.,TRBJ2-2,.
TGTGCCAGCAGCTATAGACAGGGAAGGTCTGGAAACACCATATATTTT,CASSYRQGRSGNTIYF,TRBV7-2,TRBD1,TRBJ1-3,.
TGTGCCAGCAGCCAGAGCGGGGGGGCCGTAGATACGCAGTATTTT,CASSQSGGAVDTQYF,TRBV4-2,TRBD2,TRBJ2-3,.
TGCGCCAGCAGCCAAGTCCACAGCCGTTTAACGAACTATGGCTACACCTTC,CASSQVHSRLTNYGYTF,TRBV4-1,.,TRBJ1-2,few
TGTGCCAGCAGCCCGACCGACACCACCGGGGAGCTGTTTTTT,CASSPTDTTGELFF,TRBV7-9,.,TRBJ2-2,.
TGCAGCGCGGTCGGTACGAACACCGGGGAGCTGTTTTTT,CSAVGTNTGELFF,TRBV29-1,.,TRBJ2-2,.
TGTGCCAGCAGCGTAGATCCCAGACGGGTAAATATGGGCGAGCAGTACTTC,CASSVDPRRVNMGEQYF,TRBV9,.,TRBJ2-7,.
TGTGCCAGCATCTTGGACAGCTCCTATAATTCACCCCTCCACTTT,CASILDSSYNSPLHF,TRBV2,.,TRBJ1-6,few
TGTGCCAGCACCTATGGGACAGGGGATAATTCACCCCTCCACTTT,CASTYGTGDNSPLHF,TRBV28,TRBD1,TRBJ1-6,.
TGTGCCAGCAGTTTTAATGCGGTCGGAGGGCGGTCCTACGAGCAGTACTTC,CASSFNAVGGRSYEQYF,TRBV28,.,TRBJ2-7,.
TGTGCCACCAAAGGGGGCCTCGGGCACACTGAAGCTTTCTTT,CATKGGLGHTEAFF,TRBV15,TRBD1,TRBJ1-1,.
TGTGCCAGCAGCGTAGCAGCGGGTTCCGGTGGCTACACCTTC,CASSVAAGSGGYTF,TRBV9,.,TRBJ1-2,.
TGTGCCTGGGGTAATCCCGGGACACCGTACAATGAGCAGTTCTTC,CAWGNPGTPYNEQFF,TRBV30,.,TRBJ2-1,.
TGTGCCAGCTCACCACTGGACCCTATGGCAGGGATGGGACAGCCCCAGCATTTT,CASSPLDPMAGMGQPQHF,TRBV18,.,TRBJ1-5,.
TGTGCCAGCAGCTTAGCGGGAGGCCGCATCCAAGAGACCCAGTACTTC,CASSLAGGRIQETQYF,TRBV7-9,.,TRBJ2-5,.
TGTGCCAGCAGCAATGGAACAGCCCCATACAATGAGCAGTTCTTC,CASSNGTAPYNEQFF,TRBV21-1,.,TRBJ2-1,.
TGTGCCAGCAGTGTGACTAGCGAGTTCACAGATACGCAGTATTTT,CASSVTSEFTDTQYF,TRBV2,TRBD2,TRBJ2-3,.
TGTGCCAGCAGTTATCGAGACACTGAAGCTTTCTTT,CASSYRDTEAFF,TRBV6-5,.,TRBJ1-1,.
TGTGCCAGCAGTGAATTGGCAGGGGGTCGAGAGACCCAGTACTTC,CASSELAGGRETQYF,TRBV2,TRBD1,TRBJ2-5,.
TGTGCCAGCAGTTACTCCGGGGACAGGGTAGGGTCCGAGCAGTACTTC,CASSYSGDRVGSEQYF,TRBV6-5,TRBD1,TRBJ2-7,.
TGTGCCAGCAGCGGAGTCCATCAAGACAATGAGCAGTTCTTC,CASSGVHQDNEQFF,TRBV9,.,TRBJ2-1,once
TGTGCCAGCAGCTTATCAGTTCAGGATTCACCCCTCCACTTT,CASSLSVQDSPLHF,TRBV7-9,.,TRBJ1-6,.
TGCGCCAGCAGCCAAGTCTGGACAGGCTCCTACGAGCAGTACTTC,CASSQVWTGSYEQYF,TRBV4-1,TRBD1,TRBJ2-7,.
TGTGCCAGCGCAAGGGGCGAGAGCACAGATACGCAGTATTTT,CASARGESTDTQYF,TRBV6-4,.,TRBJ2-3,few
TGTGCCTGGAGGCCTTTGGACAGACGGAATGAAAAACTGTTTTTT,CAWRPLDRRNEKLFF,TRBV30,.,TRBJ1-4,.
TGTGCCAGCAGTTACTCAACACAGGGGGTAACCGACTTC,CASSYSTQGVTDF,TRBV6-5,TRBD1,TRBJ2-7,.
TGTGCCAGCAGTTATCGACAGTTTAGCAATCAGCCCCAGCATTTT,CASSYRQFSNQPQHF,TRBV28,.,TRBJ1-5,.
TGTGCCATCAGCCGGGACACTTCTAATGAAAAACTGTTTTTT,CAISRDTSNEKLFF,TRBV10-3,.,TRBJ1-4,.
TGCGCCAGCGGGCGGACAGGGGGCTATGGCTACACCTTC,CASGRTGGYGYTF,TRBV4-3,TRBD1,TRBJ1-2,once
TGTGCCAGCAAGACAGGGGGCGGGAATGAGCAGTTCTTC,CASKTGGGNEQFF,TRBV7-9,TRBD1,TRBJ2-1,.
TGCGCCAGCAGCCAAGGAACCCGGACAGGGGACAAAAACATTCAGTACTTC,CASSQGTRTGDKNIQYF,TRBV4-3,TRBD1,TRBJ2-4,.
TGTGCCGGAGGCAGGGGCTACGAGCAGTACTTC,CAGGRGYEQYF,TRBV28,.,TRBJ2-7,.
TGCGCCAGCAGTGATTTCGGTACGGGCTATGGCTACACCTTC,CASSDFGTGYGYTF,TRBV10-2,.,TRBJ1-2,.
TGCGCCAGCAGCCTGACAGGGGAGCAAAACACCATATATTTT,CASSLTGEQNTIYF,TRBV5-1,TRBD1,TRBJ1-3,.
TGTGCCAGCAGTTACTCGAAGGGACAGCCCCAATTGGAAGCTTTCTTT,CASSYSKGQPQLEAFF,TRBV6-6,TRBD1,TRBJ1-1,.
TGTGCCAGCAGGGCTTATAGCGGGGGGGGGAACACCGGGGAGCTGTTTTTT,CASRAYSGGGNTGELFF,TRBV27,TRBD2,TRBJ2-2,.
TGTGCCAGCAGTTTAATGGTCGGGGCGGCGGGGGGCTACACCTTC,CASSLMVGAAGGYTF,TRBV28,.,TRBJ1-2,.
TGTGCCACCAGCAGGGACAGCACCAATTCACCCCTCCACTTT,CATSRDSTNSPLHF,TRBV15,.,TRBJ1-6,few
TGTGCCAGCAGCTTTGACCGAGGGTGGGCGGAGACCCAGTACTTC,CASSFDRGWAETQYF,TRBV7-2,.,TRBJ2-5,.
TGTGCCAGCAGTTCGGGACAGGAAGCTTTCTTT,CASSSGQEAFF,TRBV7-9,TRBD1,TRBJ1-1,.
TGTGCTAGTGGTTTGTCCGGGGTGAATGGCTACACCTTC,CASGLSGVNGYTF,TRBV12-5,.,TRBJ1-2,.
TGTGCCAGCTCCTTGCGGGGGACCTCGAACACCGGGGAGCTGTTTTTT,CASSLRGTSNTGELFF,TRBV18,TRBD2,TRBJ2-2,.
TGTGCCACCTACGCTAGCACAGATACGCAGTATTTT,CATYASTDTQYF,TRBV28,.,TRBJ2-3,.
TGCGCCAGCAGCTTCGCAGATACGCAGTATTTT,CASSFADTQYF,TRBV5-1,.,TRBJ2-3,.
TGTGCCAGCAGTTTAGAGGCAGCCTACGAGCAGTACTTC,CASSLEAAYEQYF,TRBV28,.,TRBJ2-7,.
TGTGCCAGCAGTGACGGGAGGGGGCAGTTCTTC,CASSDGRGQFF,TRBV6-4,TRBD2,TRBJ2-1,few
TGCAGCGTCAGGGACAGGGGTTACGGCTACACCTTC,CSVRDRGYGYTF,TRBV29-1,TRBD1,TRBJ1-2,.
TGCGCCAGCAGCCGGGGACAGGGGGGAGTACAAGAGACCCAGTACTTC,CASSRGQGGVQETQYF,TRBV4-1,TRBD1,TRBJ2-5,.